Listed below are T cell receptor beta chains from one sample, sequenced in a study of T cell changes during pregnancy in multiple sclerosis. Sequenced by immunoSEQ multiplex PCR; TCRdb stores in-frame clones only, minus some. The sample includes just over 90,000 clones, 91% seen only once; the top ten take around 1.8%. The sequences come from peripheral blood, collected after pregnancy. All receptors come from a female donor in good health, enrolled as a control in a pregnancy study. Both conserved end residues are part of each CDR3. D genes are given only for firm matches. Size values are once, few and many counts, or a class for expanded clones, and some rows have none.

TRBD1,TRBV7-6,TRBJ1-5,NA,CASSRGTGGNQPQHF,TGTGCCAGCAGCCGAGGGACAGGGGGCAATCAGCCCCAGCATTTT
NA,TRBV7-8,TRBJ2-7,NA,CASSFLQGSEQYF,TGTGCCAGCAGCTTTCTCCAGGGAAGCGAGCAGTACTTC
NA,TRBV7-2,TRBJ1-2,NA,CASSLGLYYGYTF,TGTGCCAGCAGCTTAGGACTTTACTATGGCTACACCTTC
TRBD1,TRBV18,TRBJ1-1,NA,CASSSGTGSEAFF,TGTGCCAGCTCATCAGGGACAGGCTCTGAAGCTTTCTTT
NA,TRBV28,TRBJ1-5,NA,CASKSGVGVQPQHF,TGTGCCAGCAAATCCGGTGTCGGGGTTCAGCCCCAGCATTTT
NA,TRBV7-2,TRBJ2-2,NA,CASSLAYSLVAGELFF,TGTGCCAGCAGCTTAGCCTACTCCCTGGTGGCCGGGGAGCTGTTTTTT
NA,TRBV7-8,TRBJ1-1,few,CASSRSGSKAEAFF,TGTGCCAGCAGCCGCTCAGGTTCCAAGGCTGAAGCTTTCTTT
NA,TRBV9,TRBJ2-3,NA,CASSGYGGPADTQYF,TGTGCCAGCAGCGGGTACGGGGGGCCCGCAGATACGCAGTATTTT
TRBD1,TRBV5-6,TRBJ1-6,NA,CASSPDRVYNSPLHF,TGTGCCAGCAGTCCTGACAGGGTGTATAATTCACCCCTCCACTTT
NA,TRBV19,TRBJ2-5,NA,CASSTPRDQETQYF,TGTGCCAGTAGTACCCCCAGGGACCAAGAGACCCAGTACTTC
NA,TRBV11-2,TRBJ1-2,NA,CASSSPRGGGGGGYTF,TGTGCCAGCAGCTCCCCCCGAGGGGGGGGAGGTGGGGGCTACACCTTC
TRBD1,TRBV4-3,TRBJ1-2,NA,CASSQGQGATGGYTF,TGCGCCAGCAGCCAAGGTCAGGGGGCCACTGGTGGCTACACCTTC
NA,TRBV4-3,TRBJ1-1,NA,CASSQERRNTEAFF,TGCGCCAGCAGCCAAGAACGGAGGAACACTGAAGCTTTCTTT
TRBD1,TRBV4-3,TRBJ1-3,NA,CASSPSQGLGNTIYF,TGCGCCAGCAGCCCGTCACAGGGGCTTGGAAACACCATATATTTT
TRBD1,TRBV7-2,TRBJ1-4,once,CASSLKGASEKLFF,TGTGCCAGCAGCTTAAAGGGGGCGAGTGAAAAACTGTTTTTT
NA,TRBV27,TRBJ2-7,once,CASSPLTGSSYEQYF,TGTGCCAGCAGTCCGTTGACAGGCAGCTCCTACGAGCAGTACTTC
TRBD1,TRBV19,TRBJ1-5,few,CASSSPGGNQPQHF,TGTGCCAGTAGTAGTCCAGGGGGGAATCAGCCCCAGCATTTT
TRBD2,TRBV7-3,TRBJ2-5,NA,CASSQGLAGGKETQYF,TGTGCCAGCAGCCAAGGACTAGCGGGGGGTAAAGAGACCCAGTACTTC
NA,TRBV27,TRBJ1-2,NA,CASSLSERDYGYTF,TGTGCCAGCAGTTTATCTGAGCGGGACTATGGCTACACCTTC
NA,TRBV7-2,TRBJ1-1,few,CASSLAPGRATEAFF,TGTGCCAGCAGCTTAGCGCCGGGCAGGGCCACTGAAGCTTTCTTT
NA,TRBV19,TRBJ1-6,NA,CASSTGLDNSPLHF,TGTGCCAGTAGTACCGGACTGGATAATTCACCCCTCCACTTT
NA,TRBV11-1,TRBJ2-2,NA,CASTRTENTGELFF,TGTGCCAGCACCAGAACAGAGAACACCGGGGAGCTGTTTTTT
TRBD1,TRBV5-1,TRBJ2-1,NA,CASSLGEGASYNEQFF,TGCGCCAGCAGCTTGGGAGAGGGGGCGTCCTACAATGAGCAGTTCTTC
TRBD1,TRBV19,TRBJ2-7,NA,CASSIGDRVSYEQYF,TGTGCCAGTAGTATAGGGGACAGGGTGTCCTACGAGCAGTACTTC
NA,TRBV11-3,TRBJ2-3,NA,CASSLGPGWPDTQYF,TGTGCCAGCAGCTTAGGCCCAGGGTGGCCAGATACGCAGTATTTT
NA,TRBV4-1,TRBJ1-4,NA,CASGQTATNEKLFF,TGCGCCAGCGGGCAGACAGCTACTAATGAAAAACTGTTTTTT
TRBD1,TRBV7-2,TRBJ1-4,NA,CASSRGSTGGFEKLFF,TGTGCCAGCAGCCGTGGTTCGACAGGGGGATTTGAAAAACTGTTTTTT
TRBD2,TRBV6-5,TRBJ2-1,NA,CASSYEGLAGNEQFF,TGTGCCAGCAGTTACGAGGGACTAGCGGGCAATGAGCAGTTCTTC
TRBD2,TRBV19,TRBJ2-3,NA,CASIDGGLAAGTDTQYF,TGTGCCAGTATCGATGGGGGTCTAGCGGCCGGCACAGATACGCAGTATTTT
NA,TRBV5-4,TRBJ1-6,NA,CASSLGGGSYNSPLHF,TGTGCCAGCAGCTTGGGGGGGGGCTCCTATAATTCACCCCTCCACTTT
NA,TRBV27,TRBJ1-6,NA,CASGLGYNSPLHF,TGTGCCAGCGGACTGGGCTATAATTCACCCCTCCACTTT
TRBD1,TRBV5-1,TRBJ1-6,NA,CASSVSGTGNSPLHF,TGCGCCAGCAGCGTGTCCGGGACAGGAAATTCACCCCTCCACTTT
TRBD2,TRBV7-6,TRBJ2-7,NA,CASSSGLAGGLYEQYF,TGTGCCAGCAGCTCAGGACTAGCGGGGGGGCTCTACGAGCAGTACTTC
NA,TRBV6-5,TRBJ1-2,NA,CASSYRGRGSDGYTF,TGTGCCAGCAGTTACAGGGGCAGGGGCTCGGATGGCTACACCTTC
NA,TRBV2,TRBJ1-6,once,CASSEALRGSSYNSPLHF,TGTGCCAGCAGTGAAGCGCTTCGGGGGAGCTCCTATAATTCACCCCTCCACTTT
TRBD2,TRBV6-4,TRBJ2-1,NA,CASKPTSGGRYEQFF,TGTGCCAGCAAACCGACTAGCGGGGGGCGATATGAGCAGTTCTTC
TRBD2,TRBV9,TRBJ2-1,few,CASSTSGGAYNEQFF,TGTGCCAGCAGTACTAGCGGGGGGGCTTACAATGAGCAGTTCTTC
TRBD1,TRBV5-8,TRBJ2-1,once,CASIPTGTGGNEQFF,TGTGCCAGCATCCCCACCGGGACAGGGGGAAATGAGCAGTTCTTC
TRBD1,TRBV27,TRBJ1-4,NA,CASSTTGGELFFFEKLFF,TGTGCCAGCAGTACGACAGGGGGCGAGCTCTTCTTCTTTGAAAAACTGTTTTTT
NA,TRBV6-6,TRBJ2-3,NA,CASISRGADTQYF,TGTGCCAGCATATCTCGGGGGGCTGATACGCAGTATTTT
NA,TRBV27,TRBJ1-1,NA,CASSLYRDPNTEAFF,TGTGCCAGCAGTCTCTACAGGGATCCGAACACTGAAGCTTTCTTT